One TCR beta chain is described in this entry. Its antigen remains unknown. The read terminates 3 residues ahead of where the CDR3 ends, so the germline J gene completes it. This entry belongs to a study of TET2 disruption in CD19-targeted CAR T cells. Using immunoSEQ multiplex PCR, the repertoire was profiled, and TCRdb retains in-frame clones only, with some absent. The sample table sets out 25,000 to 30,000 clones. Germline loops: CDR1 SNHLY, CDR2 FYNNEI. V shed 7 bases and J shed 0 bases, with 10 bases lying between them. The CDR3 consists of 14 residues. Noted treatment: autologous CTL019 cells: CD19 CAR with 4-1BB and CD3 zeta domains. The CD19 CAR included TCR zeta plus 4-1BB costimulatory signaling. CTL019 was manufactured from peripheral blood T cells obtained by leukapheresis.

The sample consisted of CD8- CAR+ T cells sorted from cultured blood T cells, taken for CD19 CAR T cell therapy. Subset here: CD8-negative CAR-positive T cells from the infusion product. This TCR derives from a man between 65 and 79 years old with chronic lymphocytic leukemia. The chain is built from TRBV2 and TRBJ1-5, with D perhaps TRBD1 (6 bases). Here the CDR3 reads CASNRGGSNQPQHF. The CDR3 bases that were read are TGTGCCAGCAATAGGGGGGGTAGCAATCAGCCC.